This section outlines one TCR beta chain sequence together with its context. These data originate in a study of monozygotic twins with inflammatory bowel disease. TCRdb reprocessed the 5' RACE reads, keeping one entry per CDR3 protein, no DNA. The sample totals more than 300,000 distinct CDR3 sequences. Sequenced sample: blood. The sequence came from a human donor with ulcerative colitis or Crohn's disease, or a healthy co-twin of an affected twin (not recorded which).

The CDR3 is CASSAPGLAGQETQYF. The V gene is TRBV9, the J gene TRBJ2-5; the D call from TCRdb, TRBD2, cannot be confirmed without DNA. CDR1 is SGDLS and CDR2 is YYNGEE in the germline V gene. The CDR3 totals 16 residues.